The 18 T cell receptor delta chains below come from one sample, sequenced in a study of γδ T cells in repeated Plasmodium falciparum infection. TCRdb redid clone calling on the multiplex PCR reads using CATT. The sample shows tens of thousands of delta-chain clones, more than 0.85% of them seen only once. Bulk repertoires came from Vgamma9/Vdelta2+ or Vdelta2-negative gammadelta T cells flow-sorted from PBMC. The sample taken for sequencing was gamma-delta T cells from blood. The receptors were gathered from a pool of human donors (malaria-infected and uninfected, not separated).

This clone was picked up a small number of times. A much more abundant neighbour one base away suggests this may be a read error. The sample contains more than one DNA sequence encoding this CDR3. This chain connects TRDV2 to TRDJ1; TRDD3 matches 9 bases. This CDR3 spans 16 amino acids. Germline loops: CDR1 GEAIGNYY, CDR2 EKD. With 0 bases clipped from V and 4 bases from J, the junction kept 8 bases outside the gene matches. CDR3 sequence: CACDTGLGDTIDKLIF. For the CDR3, the DNA is TGTGCCTGTGACACCGGACTGGGGGACACGATCGATAAACTCATCTTT.

This clone was picked up a small number of times. A far larger clone is just one base off, so this is likely a read error. This sample also contains other DNA sequences that code for the same CDR3. J is TRDJ1 and V is TRDV1; the match to TRDD3 covers 12 bases. No J gene is reported in TCRdb; it was inferred here by comparing the DNA with germline. The germline gives CDR1 TSWWSYY, CDR2 QGS. After removal of 0 bases from V and 0 bases from J, the junction contained 20 bases not matched to a gene. The CDR3 is 23 amino acids. CDR3 residues: CALGELRHSFPYWGILHTDKLIF. The DNA for the CDR3 is TGTGCTCTTGGGGAACTGCGGCATTCCTTTCCTTACTGGGGGATACTCCACACCGATAAACTCATCTTT.

This clone appeared a few times. Translating this DNA gives a protein that differs at residue 14 from the TCRdb one, which belongs to a much larger clone; a read error is likely, and the protein shown is this translation. The chain recombines TRDV1 with TRDJ1; TRDD3 might be the D (5 bases). Germline matching of the DNA provided the J gene here, since TCRdb leaves it blank. The CDR3 totals 27 residues. Germline CDR1 is TSWWSYY and CDR2 is QGS. V lost 4 bases and J lost 1, with 49 bases in between. CDR3 sequence (DNA): TGTGCTCTTGGGGGCCCCAACATACCCCTTTTTGTGCGAAGGTCTTACATAAACGGGGACCTCACCGATAAACTCATCTTT. It codes for CALGGPNIPLFVRRSYINGDLTDKLIF.

This clone was observed a few times. A far larger clone is one base from this, pointing to a likely read error. Other DNA sequences of this sample code for an identical CDR3. The rearrangement links TRDV1 to TRDJ1, with TRDD3 matching 7 bases. The J gene was not available in TCRdb and was assigned here by matching the DNA to germline segments. Germline V gene lookup returns CDR1 TSWWSYY and CDR2 QGS. The CDR3 has 22 amino acids. CDR3 in amino acids: CALGVVVDTPRLYWGYTDKLIF. CDR3 DNA sequence: TGTGCTCTCGGGGTGGTGGTCGATACCCCGCGGTTATACTGGGGTTATACCGATAAACTCATCTTT.

This clone was counted a few times. A far more abundant clone sits one base away, making this likely a read error. In the same sample, other DNA sequences code for this CDR3. The rearrangement uses TRDV1 and TRDJ1; maybe TRDD2 (6 bases). No J gene was available from TCRdb, and it was assigned here by a germline match of the DNA. This CDR3 comprises 18 residues. The germline V and J ends were trimmed by 4 bases and 5 bases, with 26 bases remaining between them. Germline assignment: CDR1 TSWWSYY and CDR2 QGS. CDR3 sequence (DNA): TGTGCTCTTGGGGGCACCTTCCCCACCTGGGTCCTAGTGGATAAACTCATCTTT. It yields the protein CALGGTFPTWVLVDKLIF.

This clone has only a few counts. This DNA's translation and the protein TCRdb lists, from a much larger clone, do not match at residue 3, likely due to a read error; the protein shown is translated from the DNA. The chain is built from TRDV2 and TRDJ1, with D perhaps TRDD2 (5 bases). Assignment of the J gene here rests on matching the DNA to germline, because TCRdb gives none. CDR1 and CDR2 (germline): GEAIGNYY, EKD. The CDR3 is 16 amino acids. DNA for the CDR3: TGTGCCAGTGACAGGGCCTACGCCCCATCCACCGATAAACTCATCTTT. Translated: CASDRAYAPSTDKLIF.

In this sample, this clone turned up a few times. TCRdb attributes to this sequence the protein of a much larger clone, which differs from the DNA translation at residue 3; a read error is likely, and the protein displayed is translated from the DNA. The chain couples TRDV1 to TRDJ1, with 10 bases fitting TRDD3. This CDR3 has 24 amino acids. Germline CDR1 TSWWSYY, CDR2 QGS. CDR3 nucleotides: TGTGCTTTTGGGGAAAGAGTATGGCCTACCGGGGGATACGCCAGGGAAGGGAGGACCGATAAACTCATCTTT. This translates into CAFGERVWPTGGYAREGRTDKLIF.

Remarks on this clone: The TCRdb record carries a much larger clone's protein, which differs from this DNA's translation at residue 11; a read error is the likely cause, and the protein listed here is the DNA translation. J is TRDJ1 and V is TRDV2, with a possible D match to TRDD3 (5 bases). The J gene, not given by TCRdb, was assigned here from a germline match of the nucleotide sequence. There are 14 residues in the CDR3. The V gene's germline CDR1 is GEAIGNYY and CDR2 EKD. CDR3 in DNA: TGTGCCTGTGACACCGTAACGGGGAACGATAGACTCATCTTT. It yields the protein CACDTVTGNDRLIF.

This clone was detected a few times. This likely stems from a read error, as it lies one base from a far larger clone. Within the sample, other DNA sequences also encode this same CDR3. The chain is built from TRDV2 and TRDJ1; TRDD3 matches 10 bases. Since TCRdb gives no J gene, matching the DNA to germline was used here to assign it. The CDR3 is 19 residues long. Per the germline V gene, CDR1 is GEAIGNYY and CDR2 is EKD. This chain's CDR3 is CACDTGWGIIQRYTDKLIF. The CDR3, as DNA: TGTGCCTGTGACACCGGCTGGGGGATAATACAGCGGTACACCGACAAACTCATCTTT.

This clone has at least ten counts. The rearrangement uses TRDV1 and TRDJ1; 10 nucleotides match TRDD3. The CDR3 loop spans 17 amino acids. Unmatched junction bases numbered 9, after V lost 5 bases and J lost 0 bases. Germline CDR1 is TSWWSYY and CDR2 is QGS. The CDR3, as DNA: TGTGCTCTTGGGAGGGATTGGGGGATACTAGACACCGATAAACTCATCTTT. This gives the protein CALGRDWGILDTDKLIF.

This clone showed up just a few times. A far larger clone is a single base away, which makes a read error likely. Distinct nucleotide sequences in the sample also encode this CDR3. No call exists for the J gene, whereas the V gene is TRDV2; TRDD3 is the table's D call, not checked against the DNA. This CDR3 comprises 13 residues. Looked up from germline, CDR1 is GEAIGNYY and CDR2 is EKD. CDR3: CACDTWGTAQLFF. CDR3 sequence (DNA): TGTGCCTGTGACACCTGGGGGACAGCACAGCTCTTCTTT.

Worth noting for this clone: TCRdb has a much larger clone's protein, which differs at residue 19 from the translation of this DNA, likely because of a read error; what is shown is the protein translated from the DNA. The V gene was identified as TRDV2, while no J gene was called; TRDD3 is the table's D call, not checked against the DNA. This CDR3 is 20 amino acids long. Germline values: CDR1 GEAIGNYY, CDR2 EKD. The CDR3 region is CACDTGAKIVSGGSTDKLTF. The CDR3 DNA follows: TGTGCCTGTGACACCGGAGCCAAAATTGTTAGTGGGGGGTCTACCGATAAACTCACCTTT.

This clone was observed many times. This likely came from a read error, as a far larger clone is one base away. Additional DNA sequences in this sample encode the identical CDR3. The chain employs TRDV3 and TRDJ1, with a possible D match to TRDD3 (5 bases). Germline values: CDR1 TVYSNPD, CDR2 GDNSRS (reference sequence). The CDR3 covers 15 residues. CDR3 bases: TGTGCCTTTATACGAGCCGCGTTCTGGGCCGATAAGCTCATCTTT. Its protein is CAFIRAAFWADKLIF.

This clone was seen a handful of times. With only one base between it and a far larger clone, this is likely a read error. The sample carries other DNA sequences with the same CDR3. V gene TRDV2 combines with J gene TRDJ3; 12 nucleotides line up with TRDD3. The J gene, left out of TCRdb, was set here by checking the DNA against germline. CDR1 is GEAIGNYY, CDR2 EKD, per germline. This CDR3 has 19 residues. CDR3 residues: CACDTLLGDTSWDTRQMFF. The CDR3 nucleotides are TGTGCCTGTGACACCCTACTGGGGGATACCTCCTGGGACACCCGGCAGATGTTTTTC.

Comment on this clone: The protein held in TCRdb is that of a much larger clone and does not match this DNA's translation at residue 10, likely because of a read error; the protein shown is translated from the DNA. The chain couples TRDV2 to TRDJ1; TRDD3 is a possible D gene (5 bases). The CDR3 consists of 16 residues. CDR1 GEAIGNYY and CDR2 EKD come from the germline V gene. The CDR3 spells CACDTLGHGSTDKLIF. In DNA, the CDR3 is TGTGCCTGTGACACTCTGGGCCATGGCTCCACCGATAAGCTCATCTTT.

This clone has a handful of counts. The amino acid sequence in TCRdb belongs to a much larger clone and departs from this DNA's translation at residue 3, likely a sequencing read error; the sequence shown is translated from the DNA. The genes are TRDV2 and TRDJ1; D might be TRDD3 (7 bases). TCRdb records no J gene; here it was assigned by comparing the DNA to germline. CDR1 GEAIGNYY and CDR2 EKD come from the germline V gene. This CDR3 is 19 amino acids long. The CDR3 sequence is CARDTVLRTGDANTDKLIF. For the CDR3, the DNA is TGTGCCCGTGACACCGTCCTACGAACTGGGGATGCGAACACCGATAAACTCATCTTT.

In its sample, this clone was seen a few times. Being one base from a much bigger clone, this may be a read error. This sample includes further DNA sequences coding for the same CDR3. V usage is TRDV1 and J usage is TRDJ1; 9 bases map to TRDD3. The CDR3 is made up of 18 amino acids. Germline V lookup: CDR1 TSWWSYY, CDR2 QGS. CDR3 sequence: CALGEHRGIPFCTDKLIF. Written as DNA, the CDR3 is TGTGCTCTTGGGGAACACAGGGGGATACCCTTTTGCACCGATAAGCTCATCTTT.

Note on this clone: Since a far larger clone is one base different, this is likely a read error. At the DNA level, this CDR3 is encoded by other sequences in the same sample as well. The chain employs TRDV1 and TRDJ1; TRDD3 matches 11 bases. TCRdb records no J gene; here it was assigned by comparing the DNA to germline. Germline lookup yields CDR1 TSWWSYY and CDR2 QGS. The CDR3 sequence is 16 residues long. V lost 2 bases and J lost 5; bases outside the gene matches: 7. As DNA, the CDR3 is TGTGCTCTTGGGGAAACTACTGGGGGATATTTAGATAAACTCATCTTT. Amino acid sequence: CALGETTGGYLDKLIF.